A single sample gave rise to the 21 T cell receptor beta chains below, sequenced in a study of early T cells in non-severe SARS-CoV-2 infection. MiXCR, applied by TCRdb to the 5' RACE reads, yields one record per CDR3 protein. Among about 18,000 distinct CDR3 sequences, under 7.5% were seen once, and the ten largest hold 6% to 8%. Specimen: whole blood. The receptors were gathered from an adult who was a healthcare worker with PCR-confirmed SARS-CoV-2 infection or an uninfected control (not recorded which).

This clonotype was detected only a few times. Germline and junction disagree at one end, which may indicate a read error. In nucleotides, the CDR3 is TGTGCCAGCAGCCACTCCTCCGAGCAGTACTTC. This sequence encodes CASSHSSEQYF. V is TRBV3-1 and J is TRBJ2-7; no definite D call. This CDR3 spans 11 amino acids. Per germline, CDR1 LGHDT and CDR2 YNNKEL (reference sequence).

This clonotype was recorded at least ten times. The gene calls are TRBV5-5 and TRBJ2-1, with TRBD2 matching 12 bases. The CDR3 spans 16 residues. V shed 4 bases, J shed 7 bases, and the junction held 9 bases outside the gene matches. Germline CDR1 is SGHKS and CDR2 is YYEKEE (reference sequence). CDR3 in amino acids: CASSPRLAGGPNEQFF. DNA of the CDR3: TGTGCCAGCAGCCCACGGCTAGCGGGAGGGCCAAATGAGCAGTTCTTC.

This clonotype is termed medium-sized. The chain carries TRBV18 and TRBJ2-7; 8 positions match TRBD1. V was pared by 2 bases and J by 0 bases, with 6 bases of the junction left unmatched. CDR3 length equals 16 residues. Germline V lookup: CDR1 KGHSH, CDR2 LQKENI. DNA of the CDR3: TGTGCCAGCTCACCATTTCTCACAGGGGGCTCCTACGAGCAGTACTTC. Protein product: CASSPFLTGGSYEQYF.

This clonotype came up many times. This chain joins TRBV6-6 and TRBJ2-3; TRBD1 is a possible D gene (6 bases). V lost 6 bases to trimming and J lost 3 bases, with 19 bases between them. The CDR3 runs to 16 residues. From germline, CDR1 is MNHNY and CDR2 SVGAGI (reference sequence). The CDR3 coding sequence is TGTGCCAGCAGAAACCCGTCCCCGGGACAAACAGATACGCAGTATTTT. Translating gives CASRNPSPGQTDTQYF.

This clonotype has a count of ten or more. This sequence joins TRBV27 and TRBJ2-1; TRBD1 aligns across 9 bases. In germline, CDR1 is MNHEY, CDR2 SMNVEV (reference sequence). CDR3 size: 15 residues. The V gene end was trimmed by 5 bases and the J gene end by 3 bases; junction bases not matched to a gene: 5. CDR3 nucleotide sequence: TGTGCCAGCAGTGCCGGGACAGGGTTCTACAATGAGCAGTTCTTC. This sequence encodes CASSAGTGFYNEQFF.

This clonotype has a count of ten or more. This CDR3 is CASSGRGLAYNEQFF. Written as DNA, the CDR3 is TGTGCCAGCAGTGGGCGAGGACTGGCCTACAATGAGCAGTTCTTC. The chain links TRBV28 to TRBJ2-1; TRBD2 is a possible D gene (5 bases). Looked up from germline, CDR1 is MDHEN and CDR2 is SYDVKM. CDR3 size: 15 residues. V was trimmed by 5 bases and J by 2 bases, leaving 13 bases between them.

This clonotype was seen at least ten times. The chain has TRBV4-1 and TRBJ2-4, with D perhaps matching TRBD2 (6 bases). The CDR3 consists of 21 residues. Trimming took off 1 base at V and 0 bases at J, with 25 bases between the two ends. CDR1 is MGHRA and CDR2 is YSYEKL in the germline V gene. CDR3 in DNA: TGCGCCAGCAGCCAAGGCTCCGTCCCGGGACTGTTACTCCTAGCCAAAAACATTCAGTACTTC. Amino acid sequence: CASSQGSVPGLLLLAKNIQYF.

This clonotype has a handful of counts. CDR3 sequence reads: CSAYGTSGYYNEQFF. CDR3 bases: TGCAGTGCGTACGGGACTAGCGGATACTACAATGAGCAGTTCTTC. The rearrangement joins TRBV20-1 to TRBJ2-1, with 11 bases that match TRBD2. CDR1 and CDR2 from the germline V gene are DFQATT and SNEGSKA (reference sequence). The CDR3 covers 15 residues. The trim removed 6 bases at V and 3 bases at J, leaving 7 bases unmatched.

This clonotype appeared many times. CDR3 loop: CASSQDFRLAGRIGKNIQYF. The CDR3 DNA follows: TGCGCCAGCAGCCAAGATTTTAGACTAGCGGGAAGGATCGGCAAAAACATTCAGTACTTC. The chain employs TRBV4-1 and TRBJ2-4, with 11 bases that match TRBD2. Germline V gene data show CDR1 as MGHRA and CDR2 as YSYEKL. This CDR3 has 20 amino acids. Trimming removed 0 bases from V and 3 bases from J; junction bases left unmatched: 13.

This clonotype showed up many times. The V gene is TRBV12-3 or TRBV12-4, the J gene TRBJ2-1; 10 positions match TRBD2. CDR3 size: 15 residues. The junction had 3 bases not matched to a gene; V was cut back by 1 base and J by 6 bases. The CDR3 loop reads CASSLVLAGRNEQFF. In DNA, the CDR3 is TGTGCCAGCAGTTTAGTACTAGCGGGGCGCAATGAGCAGTTCTTC.

At least ten counts were recorded for this clonotype. The V call is TRBV5-1, the J call TRBJ1-4; TRBD1 agrees at 9 bases. CDR1 is SGHRS, CDR2 YFSETQ, per germline. This CDR3 spans 17 amino acids. The ends lost 0 bases at V and 0 bases at J; junction bases unmatched: 3. The CDR3 loop reads CASSLGQGGPTNEKLFF. Here the CDR3 DNA reads TGCGCCAGCAGCTTGGGACAGGGGGGACCAACTAATGAAAAACTGTTTTTT.

This clonotype was observed many times. V usage is TRBV20-1 and J usage is TRBJ2-5; D could derive from TRBD1 or TRBD2 (6 bases each). The CDR3 sequence is 14 residues long. The germline gives CDR1 DFQATT, CDR2 SNEGSKA (reference sequence). V dropped 0 bases and J dropped 5 bases, with 13 bases sitting between them. CDR3 DNA sequence: TGCAGTGCTAGAGACTCCGGGGGCTGGGAGACCCAGTACTTC. Its protein is CSARDSGGWETQYF.

This clonotype is classed as medium-sized. This chain connects TRBV6-6 to TRBJ1-2; 9 bases fit TRBD1. The CDR3 runs to 16 residues. With V trimmed by 7 bases and J by 4 bases, 13 bases remained unmatched. In germline, CDR1 is MNHNY, CDR2 SVGAGI (reference sequence). The CDR3 is CASKPTTGGNAYGYTF. CDR3 DNA sequence: TGTGCCAGCAAGCCGACCACAGGGGGCAACGCCTATGGCTACACCTTC.

This clonotype occurred many times. The chain couples TRBV7-9 to TRBJ2-3; 11 bases are a match to TRBD2. With V trimmed by 4 bases and J by 0 bases, 3 bases remained unmatched. The CDR3 covers 16 residues. The germline gives CDR1 SEHNR, CDR2 FQNEAQ (reference sequence). CDR3 coding DNA: TGTGCCAGCAGCTCCTGGACTAGCGGGAGCACAGATACGCAGTATTTT. Translating gives CASSSWTSGSTDTQYF.

This clonotype was counted between two and nine times. This sequence joins TRBV4-2 and TRBJ2-1; D unclear. The CDR3 is 13 amino acids. Germline CDR1 reads LGHNA; CDR2 reads YNFKEQ. Deletions cut 8 bases from V and 14 bases from J, with 22 bases between. CDR3 sequence reads: CASPQVPRNVEFF. The CDR3 region has the DNA TGTGCCAGCCCCCAGGTACCACGTAATGTCGAGTTCTTC.

The genes are TRBV30 and TRBJ1-6; D unclear. The germline CDR1 and CDR2 sequences are GTSNPN and SVGIG (reference sequence). The CDR3 covers 13 residues. Trimming took 0 bases from V and 8 from J, leaving 8 bases between them. Here the CDR3 reads CAWSVRGDSPLHF. CDR3 nucleotide sequence: TGTGCCTGGAGTGTACGGGGAGATTCACCCCTCCACTTT. Complete variable domain (other parts from reference TRBV30 and TRBJ1-6): SQTIHQWPATLVQPVGSPLSLECTVEGTSNPNLYWYRQAAGRGLQLLFYSVGIGQISSEVPQNLSASRPQDRQFILSSKKLLLSDSGFYLCAWSVRGDSPLHFGNGTRLTVT.

The V gene is TRBV5-4, the J gene TRBJ2-4; D unresolved. The V end was cut by 1 base, the J end by 1 base, with 6 bases between. There are 14 residues in the CDR3. Germline V CDR1 and CDR2: SGHNT, YYREEE (reference sequence). The CDR3 DNA sequence: TGTGCCAGCAGCTTGTTCGGTGCCAAAAACATTCAGTACTTC. Translating it yields CASSLFGAKNIQYF.

This chain joins TRBV4-1 and TRBJ1-5; 8 bases match TRBD1. The CDR3 covers 17 residues. Germline V gives CDR1 MGHRA, CDR2 YSYEKL. J lost 7 bases, V lost 0 bases, and 11 bases had no gene match. The CDR3 DNA reads TGCGCCAGCAGCCAAGACCCCCAGGGGGCGGAAAACCAGCCCCAGCATTTT. Its translation is CASSQDPQGAENQPQHF.

The rearrangement joins TRBV18 to TRBJ2-5; D tentatively fits TRBD1 or TRBD2 (7 bases each). V lost 3 bases, J lost 4 bases, and 12 bases lay in between. CDR1 and CDR2 (germline): KGHSH, LQKENI. The length of the CDR3 is 14 residues. The CDR3 region is CASSPPGGVETQYF. The CDR3 bases are TGTGCCAGCTCACCCCCAGGGGGGGTAGAGACCCAGTACTTC.

The sample holds many counts of this clonotype. This sequence joins TRBV7-9 and TRBJ1-1; D not resolved. The V end lost 1 base, the J end lost 1 base, and 7 bases lay between the germline ends. This CDR3 has 14 residues. Germline CDR1 SEHNR, CDR2 FQNEAQ (reference sequence). The CDR3, as DNA: TGTGCCAGCAGCTTAGGTAATCCGAACACTGAAGCTTTCTTT. The encoded protein is CASSLGNPNTEAFF.

This clonotype was recorded many times. This sequence joins TRBV29-1 and TRBJ2-7, with D hard to call. Trimming cost V 4 bases and J 0 bases, with 7 bases left between them. There are 12 residues in the CDR3. Germline values: CDR1 SQVTM, CDR2 ANQGSEA. This CDR3 reads CSVAGNSYEQYF. The CDR3 nucleotides are TGCAGCGTTGCTGGGAACTCCTACGAGCAGTACTTC.